This T cell receptor (beta chain) derives from a study of beta chain features in type 1 diabetes (dated by TCRdb to the late 2010s). Study-wide context: Mean age, gender distribution, total cell number and subset yield were not different between patients and healthy donors. A total of some 100,000,000 sorted cells were examined across all samples, and a strong correlation was observed between cell number per subset and RNA yield. The study compared the TCRB repertoires of sorted circulating CD4+ T cell subsets in recently diagnosed type 1 diabetes patients with those in matched healthy donors. Whereas all 30 or so donors provided naive and central memory subsets, regulatory and stem cell-like memory subsets were isolated from just 8 patients and roughly eight healthy donors. The paper's findings and limits, for the study overall: Fewer insertions and more nucleotide deletions at VDJ recombination sites were observed in patients with type 1 diabetes, implying thymic rearrangement abnormalities. A moderate but significant shortening of TCRB CDR3 length was observed in type 1 diabetes patients in all four CD4+ subsets. HLA sub-analyses involved small numbers of individuals, so any influence of HLA type on TCRB rearrangement remained unresolved. Shorter templates might have been favored by PCR, but patient and control samples were amplified and corrected together, so both groups would have been affected equally by any skew. Because cDNA was sequenced instead of genomic DNA, highly expressing activated cells could be over-represented, though the groups showed no difference in activation or CD3 levels. Naive, central memory and regulatory TCRB repertoires appeared to be more similar among patients than among healthy donors.

A single peripheral blood draw of about 116 mL on average was collected from each donor into heparinised tubes. A BD FACSAria II and a panel including CD45RO, CCR7, CD25, CD127, CD95 and CD27 were used to sort naive, central memory, regulatory and stem cell-like memory CD4+ T cells. A purity above 98% was achieved for all sorted populations. PBMCs were separated immediately by Lymphoprep density gradient centrifugation and were stained directly, without being cultured. To minimize batch effects, samples were stained and sorted in pairs, one healthy donor with one patient per experiment. Cut back by 5 bases and 3 bases, the V and J ends lie 16 bases apart. Measured from the cysteine to the phenylalanine, the CDR3 is 15 residues long. Only the CDR3 part of the read is kept: 45 bases, read in frame from the first base. The germline V gene encodes CDR1 MNHEY and CDR2 SVGAGI. With respect to this clone: No antigen is known for it. No much larger clone exists at a distance of one base, and base qualities are not known.

The entire isolated RNA was reverse transcribed using the High Capacity cDNA Reverse Transcription Kit, and thus expressed TCRB transcripts were sequenced. Naive, central memory and regulatory T cell samples underwent deep immunoSEQ sequencing, averaging about 3.5 million total reads per sample. After sorted cells were lysed in RLT buffer, RNA was extracted with DNase-treated RNeasy Micro or Mini kits, with the choice depending on cell number. Each cell subset was processed separately to prevent cross-contamination, with patient and healthy donor samples processed together. TCRB sequences were amplified from cDNA with the immunoSEQ multiplex PCR, producing 87-bp fragments spanning the CDR3 region. Sequencing of the amplicons was done on the Illumina HiSeq platform. From the authors' description of their analysis: PCR bias was computationally corrected using synthetic template baselines, reads within Hamming distance 2 were collapsed, and singletons that could not be merged were discarded. Reads were aligned to IMGT to assign V, D and J genes, CDR3 length, and insertions or deletions at six rearrangement sites. Within each subset, clonotype counts were normalized to sorted cell number, and only after that were true diversity and Gini coefficients computed with the tcR R package. The overlap coefficient, calculated on TCRB nucleotide sequences, was used to measure repertoire sharing. Out-of-frame TCRB sequences from naive cells were analyzed as a proxy for the pre-selection repertoire. What TCRdb holds here is the immuneACCESS table cut down to in-frame rearrangements. Part of the clones is not present; checked against another copy, under half of the missing clones reflect an unresolved V gene, and the others are unexplained. V, J and clone size were drawn from that table, and D and trimming were deduced from the DNA. For this sample the table gives under 950,000 clones, of which about a sixth were detected only once. Of the sample, 0.02% to 0.025% is held by the ten largest clones.

The sample taken for sequencing was naive CD4+ T cells from blood. What the cell subset or site label conveys for this sample: true naive CD4+ T cells. The V and J segments used are TRBV6-5 and TRBJ1-2; possibly the D gene is TRBD1, per 5 matching bases. The receptor was isolated from a woman aged 18 to 35 in good health. The encoded CDR3 is CASSQRRRGYYGYTF. DNA sequence: TGTGCCAGCAGTCAGCGGAGAAGGGGCTACTATGGCTACACCTTC.